Listed below are T cell receptor beta chains from one sample, sequenced in a study of T cells after yellow fever vaccination. TCRdb independently ran MiXCR on the 5' RACE reads; one entry per CDR3 protein. The sample has roughly 120,000 distinct CDR3 sequences, about 7% seen once. The specimen comprised CD4+ T cells sorted from PBMCs, sampled around 10 days after the first yellow fever vaccination. The receptors come from a man aged 18 to 29 who received the YFV17D yellow fever vaccine. Both conserved end residues are part of each CDR3. The size entry is marked missing in some rows and otherwise reads once, few, many or a size class.

length: 16; size: many; V: TRBV7-2; J: TRBJ2-5; CDR3: CASSLGGTSRRETQYF
length: 13; size: many; V: TRBV28; J: TRBJ2-3; CDR3: CASVAGGTDTQYF
length: 13; size: many; V: TRBV12-3/TRBV12-4; J: TRBJ1-6; CDR3: CASSLNTGSPLHF
length: 16; size: many; V: TRBV5-8; J: TRBJ2-3; CDR3: CASSPAGGLGTDTQYF
length: 11; size: many; V: TRBV20-1; J: TRBJ1-2; CDR3: CSAAQNYGYTF
length: 13; size: many; V: TRBV6-5; J: TRBJ2-7; CDR3: CASTPRGSYEQYF
length: 17; size: many; V: TRBV5-1; J: TRBJ2-1; CDR3: CASSFTSGGISYNEQFF
length: 18; size: few; V: TRBV28; J: TRBJ2-6; CDR3: CASSLSGTLTRGANVLTF
length: 17; size: few; V: TRBV12-3/TRBV12-4; J: TRBJ1-1; CDR3: CASSRGTGASMNTEAFF
length: 12; size: many; V: TRBV20-1; J: TRBJ1-1; CDR3: CSARQDRGAAFF
length: 15; size: few; V: TRBV7-2; J: TRBJ2-5; CDR3: CASSPGGMGSETQYF
length: 14; size: many; V: TRBV5-6; J: TRBJ2-5; CDR3: CASSGTSGVETQYF
length: 16; size: many; V: TRBV11-2; J: TRBJ1-5; CDR3: CASSLEAAGGRQPQHF
length: 14; size: NA; V: TRBV4-2; J: TRBJ1-1; CDR3: CASSQGGDGTEAFF
length: 14; size: many; V: TRBV4-1; J: TRBJ2-5; CDR3: CASSQSRGPETQYF
length: 13; size: many; V: TRBV6-2/TRBV6-3; J: TRBJ1-2; CDR3: CASSDREKYGYTF
length: 14; size: many; V: TRBV18; J: TRBJ2-5; CDR3: CASSPMAVVETQYF
length: 11; size: many; V: TRBV5-1; J: TRBJ2-1; CDR3: CASSLDYEQFF
length: 15; size: few; V: TRBV12-3/TRBV12-4; J: TRBJ2-5; CDR3: CASSKLAGGQETQYF
length: 16; size: many; V: TRBV6-2/TRBV6-3; J: TRBJ2-1; CDR3: CASSYLAGGIYNEQFF
length: 14; size: few; V: TRBV5-4; J: TRBJ1-1; CDR3: CASSLRGALVEVFF
length: 14; size: NA; V: TRBV29-1; J: TRBJ1-5; CDR3: CSVRFASANQPQHF
length: 16; size: few; V: TRBV10-2; J: TRBJ2-1; CDR3: CASSFTAGATYNEQFF
length: 17; size: many; V: TRBV7-9; J: TRBJ2-1; CDR3: CASSPGANRRGYNEQFF
length: 17; size: few; V: TRBV5-1; J: TRBJ1-6; CDR3: CASSLVVSRQSGSPLHF
length: 14; size: many; V: TRBV2; J: TRBJ1-5; CDR3: CASSGPSAYQPQHF
length: 16; size: many; V: TRBV29-1; J: TRBJ2-1; CDR3: CSVTLGGPDSYNEQFF
length: 12; size: many; V: TRBV20-1; J: TRBJ2-7; CDR3: CSARQRDLEQYF
length: 18; size: many; V: TRBV25-1; J: TRBJ2-6; CDR3: CASSELSHTGSGANVLTF
length: 15; size: many; V: TRBV5-1; J: TRBJ2-5; CDR3: CASSLMVGPNGAQYF
length: 14; size: many; V: TRBV7-9; J: TRBJ2-5; CDR3: CASSLRDHWETQYF
length: 12; size: NA; V: TRBV6-5; J: TRBJ1-2; CDR3: CASSYSGAGYTF
length: 14; size: few; V: TRBV12-3/TRBV12-4; J: TRBJ1-1; CDR3: CASRSTNRGTEAFF
length: 14; size: many; V: TRBV7-9; J: TRBJ1-1; CDR3: CASSFLDSTTEAFF
length: 13; size: few; V: TRBV19; J: TRBJ2-7; CDR3: CASSNVGSYEQYF
length: 16; size: many; V: TRBV3-1; J: TRBJ2-1; CDR3: CASSQLLGAGDNEQFF
length: 14; size: many; V: TRBV9; J: TRBJ2-3; CDR3: CASSVGGQRDTQYF
length: 14; size: NA; V: TRBV5-4; J: TRBJ2-5; CDR3: CASSLNGGQETQYF
length: 14; size: many; V: TRBV7-9; J: TRBJ1-4; CDR3: CASSQTPNNEKLFF
length: 14; size: few; V: TRBV12-3/TRBV12-4; J: TRBJ1-6; CDR3: CASSSRTVGSPLHF
length: 13; size: many; V: TRBV3-1; J: TRBJ2-1; CDR3: CASSHGRGTEQFF
length: 14; size: many; V: TRBV5-1; J: TRBJ2-7; CDR3: CASSRDRATYEQYF
length: 15; size: many; V: TRBV6-2/TRBV6-3; J: TRBJ1-5; CDR3: CASRHAQGVNEPQHF
length: 13; size: NA; V: TRBV7-3; J: TRBJ2-5; CDR3: CASSRSGGETQYF
length: 15; size: many; V: TRBV11-2; J: TRBJ2-2; CDR3: CASSSRGGNTGELFF
length: 14; size: many; V: TRBV12-3/TRBV12-4; J: TRBJ2-2; CDR3: CASRRDVGAGELFF
length: 15; size: many; V: TRBV9; J: TRBJ2-2; CDR3: CASSARGQGTGELFF
length: 14; size: many; V: TRBV27; J: TRBJ2-2; CDR3: CASSLQYGGRELFF
length: 17; size: many; V: TRBV7-3; J: TRBJ2-5; CDR3: CASSQKFRDRFGKTQYF
length: 17; size: NA; V: TRBV5-1; J: TRBJ2-2; CDR3: CASSSPGLADSTGELFF
length: 14; size: many; V: TRBV27; J: TRBJ2-4; CDR3: CASSSPRAVNIQYF
length: 15; size: many; V: TRBV7-3; J: TRBJ2-1; CDR3: CASSPRLAGGNEQFF
length: 13; size: many; V: TRBV7-2; J: TRBJ2-3; CDR3: CASRLGSTDTQYF
length: 13; size: many; V: TRBV4-3; J: TRBJ2-5; CDR3: CASSQDFRGVQYF
length: 14; size: many; V: TRBV5-1; J: TRBJ2-2; CDR3: CASRPGPNTGELFF
length: 15; size: NA; V: TRBV28; J: TRBJ2-3; CDR3: CASLPGQASTDTQYF
length: 12; size: many; V: TRBV7-2; J: TRBJ1-1; CDR3: CASSFYNTEAFF